This record looks at one TCR beta chain sequence and its context. Germline values: CDR1 SGHTA, CDR2 FQGNSA. The junction had 12 bases not matched to a gene; V was cut back by 2 bases and J by 12 bases. The CDR3 loop spans 15 amino acids. This sample is part of a study of blood T cell repertoires in COVID-19. Study context: Donors in the United States, Italy and Spain gave samples during acute or convalescent COVID-19.

This table comes from immunoSEQ multiplex PCR, and its TCRdb copy is limited to in-frame clones, with some not included. The table has approximately 220,000 clones, about 87% seen once; the top ten hold 2.5% to 3%. The sequenced material came from PBMCs or T cells enriched from blood (not recorded which). The rearrangement uses TRBV7-2 and TRBJ1-5; 8 bases agree with TRBD1. The TCR originated in a woman in her 30s who had recovered from COVID-19. CDR3 coding DNA: TGTGCCAGCAGCTTATCCCAGGACAGGGTAAGGGGCCAGCATTTT. Translation: CASSLSQDRVRGQHF.